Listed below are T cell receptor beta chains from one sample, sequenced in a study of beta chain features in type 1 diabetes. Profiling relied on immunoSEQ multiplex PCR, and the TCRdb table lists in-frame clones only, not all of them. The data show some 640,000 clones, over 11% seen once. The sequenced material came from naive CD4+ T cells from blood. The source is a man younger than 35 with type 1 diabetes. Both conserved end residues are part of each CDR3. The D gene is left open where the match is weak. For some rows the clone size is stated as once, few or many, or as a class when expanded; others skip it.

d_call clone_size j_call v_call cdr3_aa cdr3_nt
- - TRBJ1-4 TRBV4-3 CASSLTRSSGEKLFF TGCGCCAGCAGCCTAACGCGCTCGAGTGGGGAAAAACTGTTTTTT
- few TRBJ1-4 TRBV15 CATSRDMGATNEKLFF TGTGCCACCAGCAGAGATATGGGGGCAACTAATGAAAAACTGTTTTTT
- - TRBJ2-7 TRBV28 CASRLTGTRDEQYF TGTGCCAGCAGGTTAACCGGGACACGGGACGAGCAGTACTTC
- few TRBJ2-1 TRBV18 CASSPPASSYNEQFF TGTGCCAGCTCACCACCTGCGAGCTCCTACAATGAGCAGTTCTTC
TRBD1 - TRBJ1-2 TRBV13 CASSYYTGTEYGYTF TGTGCCAGCAGCTATTACACCGGGACAGAGTATGGCTACACCTTC
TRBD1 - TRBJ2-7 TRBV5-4 CASSLEPPGQGYEQYF TGTGCCAGCAGCTTGGAACCACCGGGACAGGGCTACGAGCAGTACTTC
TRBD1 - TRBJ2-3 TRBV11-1 CASSLGTGYDTQYF TGTGCCAGCAGCCTCGGGACAGGGTATGATACGCAGTATTTT
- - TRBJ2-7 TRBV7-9 CASGVRVGEQYF TGTGCCAGTGGGGTAAGAGTGGGGGAGCAGTACTTC
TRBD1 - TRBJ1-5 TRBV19 CASREQGEGNQPQHF TGTGCCAGTAGAGAACAGGGGGAGGGCAATCAGCCCCAGCATTTT
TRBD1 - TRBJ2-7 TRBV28 CASSFVGTVAYEQYF TGTGCCAGCAGTTTCGTTGGGACAGTAGCCTACGAGCAGTACTTC
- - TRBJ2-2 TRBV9 CASSPPPGANTGELFF TGTGCCAGCAGCCCCCCCCCGGGGGCAAACACCGGGGAGCTGTTTTTT
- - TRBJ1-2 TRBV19 CASSIETANYGYTF TGTGCCAGTAGTATAGAGACAGCAAACTATGGCTACACCTTC
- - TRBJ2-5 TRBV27 CASSLTPSGVRQETQYF TGTGCCAGCAGTTTAACCCCGTCGGGGGTTCGCCAAGAGACCCAGTACTTC
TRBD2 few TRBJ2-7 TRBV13 CASSLPGRASREQYF TGTGCCAGCAGCCTCCCCGGGAGGGCCTCCCGCGAGCAGTACTTC
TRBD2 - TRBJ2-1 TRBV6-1 CASSALSGTSGSPYNEQFF TGTGCCAGCAGTGCCCTCTCCGGGACTAGCGGGAGCCCCTACAATGAGCAGTTCTTC
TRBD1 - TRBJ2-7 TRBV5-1 CASSSVPGGAAAEQYF TGCGCCAGCAGCTCGGTCCCAGGGGGCGCAGCAGCCGAGCAGTACTTC
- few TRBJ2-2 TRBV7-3 CASSFRPLPTGELFF TGTGCCAGCAGCTTCCGGCCTTTACCGACCGGGGAGCTGTTTTTT
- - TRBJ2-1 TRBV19 CASSKQGGYEQFF TGTGCCAGTAGTAAACAGGGAGGGTATGAGCAGTTCTTC
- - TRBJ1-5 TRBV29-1 CSVALTENQPQHF TGCAGCGTGGCCCTGACAGAAAATCAGCCCCAGCATTTT
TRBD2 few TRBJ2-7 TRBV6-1 CASREAGVWYEQYF TGTGCCAGCCGTGAGGCGGGAGTCTGGTACGAGCAGTACTTC
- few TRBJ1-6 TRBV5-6 CASSLEGRNSPLHF TGTGCCAGCAGCTTGGAGGGACGGAATTCACCCCTCCACTTT
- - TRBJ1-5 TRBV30 CAWSVRGDNNQPQHF TGTGCCTGGAGTGTACGGGGGGACAACAATCAGCCCCAGCATTTT
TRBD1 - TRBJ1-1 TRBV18 CASSRTGTGTEAFF TGTGCCAGCTCGCGGACAGGGACGGGCACTGAAGCTTTCTTT
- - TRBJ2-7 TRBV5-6 CASSFRGYEQYF TGTGCCAGCAGCTTTAGGGGCTACGAGCAGTACTTC
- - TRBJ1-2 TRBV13 CASSGWTENNYGYTF TGTGCCAGCAGCGGGTGGACAGAGAATAACTATGGCTACACCTTC
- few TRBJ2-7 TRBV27 CASLGWGEQYF TGTGCCAGCCTCGGATGGGGCGAGCAGTACTTC
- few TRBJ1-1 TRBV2 CASNRGEGSEAFF TGTGCCAGCAATCGGGGCGAAGGCTCTGAAGCTTTCTTT
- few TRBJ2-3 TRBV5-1 CASSPLGDRITDTQYF TGCGCCAGCAGCCCTTTAGGGGATCGGATCACAGATACGCAGTATTTT
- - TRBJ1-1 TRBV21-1 CASSSKVLTEAFF TGTGCCAGCAGCAGCAAAGTCCTCACTGAAGCTTTCTTT
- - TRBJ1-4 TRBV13 CASSSSLGQPNEKLFF TGTGCCAGCAGCTCTAGCTTGGGACAACCAAATGAAAAACTGTTTTTT
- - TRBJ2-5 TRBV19 CASGALQETQYF TGTGCCAGCGGGGCATTACAAGAGACCCAGTACTTC
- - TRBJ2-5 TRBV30 CAWSHSAGLQETQYF TGTGCCTGGAGTCATAGCGCGGGGCTCCAAGAGACCCAGTACTTC
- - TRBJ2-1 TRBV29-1 CSTLQESSYNEQFF TGCAGCACATTACAGGAGAGCTCCTACAATGAGCAGTTCTTC
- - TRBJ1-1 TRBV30 CAWSVFRGGTEAFF TGTGCCTGGAGTGTTTTTCGGGGGGGCACTGAAGCTTTCTTT
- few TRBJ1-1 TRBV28 CASSSSRVGAFF TGTGCCAGCAGTTCCTCGAGGGTAGGAGCTTTCTTT
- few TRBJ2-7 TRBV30 CAWNPDLSSYEQYF TGTGCCTGGAACCCGGACCTGAGCTCCTACGAGCAGTACTTC
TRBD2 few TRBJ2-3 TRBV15 CATSSPGGGADTQYF TGTGCCACCAGCAGCCCGGGGGGAGGGGCAGATACGCAGTATTTT
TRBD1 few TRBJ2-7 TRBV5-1 CASSSTTGGYEQYF TGCGCCAGCAGCTCAACGACAGGGGGCTACGAGCAGTACTTC
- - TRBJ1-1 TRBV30 CAWSVKGVAFF TGTGCCTGGAGTGTTAAAGGGGTCGCTTTCTTT
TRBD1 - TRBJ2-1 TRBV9 CASSTTTGWGNEQFF TGTGCCAGCAGCACCACGACAGGGTGGGGCAATGAGCAGTTCTTC
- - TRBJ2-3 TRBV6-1 CASGLTDTQYF TGTGCCAGCGGACTGACAGATACGCAGTATTTT
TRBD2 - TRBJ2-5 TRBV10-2 CASSPGLAGGGETQYF TGCGCCAGCAGCCCCGGGCTAGCGGGGGGTGGAGAGACCCAGTACTTC
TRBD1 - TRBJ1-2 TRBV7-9 CASSFPDRGSYGYTF TGTGCCAGCAGCTTCCCTGACAGGGGCTCCTATGGCTACACCTTC
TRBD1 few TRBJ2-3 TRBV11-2 CASSLGRTGPDTQYF TGTGCCAGCAGCTTGGGAAGGACAGGGCCAGATACGCAGTATTTT
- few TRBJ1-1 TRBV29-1 CSVSKTLPSEAFF TGCAGCGTTTCGAAAACCCTCCCCTCTGAAGCTTTCTTT
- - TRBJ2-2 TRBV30 CAWTNTGELFF TGTGCCTGGACAAACACCGGGGAGCTGTTTTTT
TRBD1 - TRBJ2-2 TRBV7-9 CASSPGQGGANTGELFF TGTGCCAGCAGCCCCGGACAGGGAGGTGCGAACACCGGGGAGCTGTTTTTT
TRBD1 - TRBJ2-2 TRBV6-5 CASRPGQAAGELFF TGTGCCAGCAGGCCCGGACAGGCGGCCGGGGAGCTGTTTTTT
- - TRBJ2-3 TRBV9 CASSVDEEDTQYF TGTGCCAGCAGCGTAGATGAGGAGGATACGCAGTATTTT
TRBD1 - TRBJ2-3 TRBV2 CASSEFAGGSGDTQYF TGTGCCAGCAGTGAATTCGCAGGGGGCTCGGGAGATACGCAGTATTTT